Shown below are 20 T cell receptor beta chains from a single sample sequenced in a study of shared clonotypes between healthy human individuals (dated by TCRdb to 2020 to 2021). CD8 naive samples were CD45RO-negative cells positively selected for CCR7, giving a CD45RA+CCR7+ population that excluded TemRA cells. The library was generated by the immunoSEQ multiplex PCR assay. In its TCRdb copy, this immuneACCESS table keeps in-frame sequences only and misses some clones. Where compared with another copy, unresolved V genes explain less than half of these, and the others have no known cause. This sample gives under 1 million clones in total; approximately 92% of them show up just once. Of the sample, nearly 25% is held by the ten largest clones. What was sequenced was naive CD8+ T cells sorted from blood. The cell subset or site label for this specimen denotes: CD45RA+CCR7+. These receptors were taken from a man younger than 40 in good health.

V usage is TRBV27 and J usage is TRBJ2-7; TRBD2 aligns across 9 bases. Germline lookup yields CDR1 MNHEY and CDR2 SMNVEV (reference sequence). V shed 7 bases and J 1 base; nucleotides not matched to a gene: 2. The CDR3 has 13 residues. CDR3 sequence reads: CASTREGSYEQYF. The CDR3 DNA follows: TGTGCCAGCACGCGGGAGGGATCCTACGAGCAGTACTTC.

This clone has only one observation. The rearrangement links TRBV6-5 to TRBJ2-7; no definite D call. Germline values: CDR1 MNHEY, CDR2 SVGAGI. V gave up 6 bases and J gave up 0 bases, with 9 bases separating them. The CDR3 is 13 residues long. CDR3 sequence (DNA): TGTGCCAGCAGGACGGATAGCTCCTACGAGCAGTACTTC. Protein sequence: CASRTDSSYEQYF.

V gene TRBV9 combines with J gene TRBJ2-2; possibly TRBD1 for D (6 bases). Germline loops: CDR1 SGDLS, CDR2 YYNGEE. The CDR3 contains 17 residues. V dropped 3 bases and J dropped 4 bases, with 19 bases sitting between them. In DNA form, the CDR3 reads TGTGCCAGCAGCGGTACAGGGCTTCTCCTAACCACCGGGGAGCTGTTTTTT. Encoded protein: CASSGTGLLLTTGELFF.

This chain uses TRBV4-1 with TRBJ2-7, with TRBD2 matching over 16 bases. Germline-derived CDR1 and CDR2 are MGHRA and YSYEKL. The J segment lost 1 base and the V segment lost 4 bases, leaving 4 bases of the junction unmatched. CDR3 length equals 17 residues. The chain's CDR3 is CASSLGLAGGPSYEQYF. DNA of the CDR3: TGCGCCAGCAGCCTGGGACTAGCGGGAGGGCCATCCTACGAGCAGTACTTC.

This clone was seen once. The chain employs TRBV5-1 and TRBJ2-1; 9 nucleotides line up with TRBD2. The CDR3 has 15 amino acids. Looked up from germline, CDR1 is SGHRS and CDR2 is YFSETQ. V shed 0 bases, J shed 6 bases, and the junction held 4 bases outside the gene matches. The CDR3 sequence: CASSLASGIFNEQFF. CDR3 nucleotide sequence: TGCGCCAGCAGCTTGGCTAGCGGGATCTTCAATGAGCAGTTCTTC.

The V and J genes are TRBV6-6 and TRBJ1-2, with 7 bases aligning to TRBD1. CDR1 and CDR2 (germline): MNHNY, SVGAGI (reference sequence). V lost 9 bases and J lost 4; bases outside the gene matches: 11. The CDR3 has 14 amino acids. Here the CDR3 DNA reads TGTGCCAGTGTTCCTGGGGACAGTGTCTATGGCTACACCTTC. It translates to CASVPGDSVYGYTF.

The CDR3 here is CATSRDMGLYEQYF. CDR3 nucleotides: TGTGCCACCAGCAGAGATATGGGGCTCTACGAGCAGTACTTC. This sequence joins TRBV15 and TRBJ2-7, with D tentatively TRBD1 (5 bases). Germline lookup yields CDR1 LNHNV and CDR2 YYDKDF (reference sequence). CDR3 size: 14 residues. Between the trimmed V and J ends, which lost 0 bases and 3 bases, there was a span of 9 bases.

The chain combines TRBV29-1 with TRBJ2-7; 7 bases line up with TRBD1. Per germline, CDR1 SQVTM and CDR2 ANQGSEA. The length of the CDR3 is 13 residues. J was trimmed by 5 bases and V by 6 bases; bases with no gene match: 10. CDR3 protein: CSVHRGIGDEQYF. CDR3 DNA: TGCAGCGTCCACAGGGGAATCGGCGACGAGCAGTACTTC.

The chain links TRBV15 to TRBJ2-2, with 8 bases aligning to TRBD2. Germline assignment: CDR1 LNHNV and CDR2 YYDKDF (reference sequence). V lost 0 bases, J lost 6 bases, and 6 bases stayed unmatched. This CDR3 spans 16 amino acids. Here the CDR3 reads CATSREAGGESGELFF. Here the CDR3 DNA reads TGTGCCACCAGCAGAGAGGCGGGAGGTGAATCCGGGGAGCTGTTTTTT. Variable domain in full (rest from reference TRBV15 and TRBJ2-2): DAMVIQNPRYQVTQFGKPVTLSCSQTLNHNVMYWYQQKSSQAPKLLFHYYDKDFNNEADTPDNFQSRRPNTSFCFLDIRSPGLGDTAMYLCATSREAGGESGELFFGEGSRLTVL.

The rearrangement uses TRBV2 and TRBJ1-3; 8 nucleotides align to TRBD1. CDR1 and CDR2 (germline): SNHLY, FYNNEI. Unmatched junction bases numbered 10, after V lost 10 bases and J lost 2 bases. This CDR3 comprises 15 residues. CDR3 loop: CATYQGASAGNTIYF. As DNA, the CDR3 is TGTGCCACCTACCAGGGGGCATCGGCTGGAAACACCATATATTTT. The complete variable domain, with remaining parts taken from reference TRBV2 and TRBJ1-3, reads EPEVTQTPSHQVTQMGQEVILRCVPISNHLYFYWYRQILGQKVEFLVSFYNNEISEKSEIFDDQFSVERPDGSNFTLKIRSTKLEDSAMYFCATYQGASAGNTIYFGEGSWLTVV.

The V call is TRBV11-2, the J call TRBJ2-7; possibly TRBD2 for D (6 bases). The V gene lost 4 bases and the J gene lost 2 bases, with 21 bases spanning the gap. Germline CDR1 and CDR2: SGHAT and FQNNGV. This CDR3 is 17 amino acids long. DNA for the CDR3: TGTGCCAGCAGCTCCCAGAAAGGAATAGCGGCCACCTACGAGCAGTACTTC. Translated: CASSSQKGIAATYEQYF.

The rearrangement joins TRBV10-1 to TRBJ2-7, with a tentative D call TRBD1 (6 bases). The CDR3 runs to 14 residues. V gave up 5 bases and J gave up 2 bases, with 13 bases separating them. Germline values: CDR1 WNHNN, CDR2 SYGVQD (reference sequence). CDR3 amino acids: CASSPGTKPYEQYF. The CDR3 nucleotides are TGCGCCAGCAGTCCCGGGACAAAACCCTACGAGCAGTACTTC.

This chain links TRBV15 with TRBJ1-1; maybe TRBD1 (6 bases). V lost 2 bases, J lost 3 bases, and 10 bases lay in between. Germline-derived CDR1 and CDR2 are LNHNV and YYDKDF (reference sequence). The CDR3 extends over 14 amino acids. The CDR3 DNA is TGTGCCACCAGCAGACCATACAGGGACACTGAAGCTTTCTTT. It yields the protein CATSRPYRDTEAFF. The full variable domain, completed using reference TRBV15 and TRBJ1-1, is DAMVIQNPRYQVTQFGKPVTLSCSQTLNHNVMYWYQQKSSQAPKLLFHYYDKDFNNEADTPDNFQSRRPNTSFCFLDIRSPGLGDTAMYLCATSRPYRDTEAFFGQGTRLTVV.

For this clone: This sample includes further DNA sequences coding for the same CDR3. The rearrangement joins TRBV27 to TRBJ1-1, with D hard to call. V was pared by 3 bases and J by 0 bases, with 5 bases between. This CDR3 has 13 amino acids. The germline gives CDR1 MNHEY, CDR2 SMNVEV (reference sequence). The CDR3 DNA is TGTGCCAGCAGTTTCGGGATGAACACTGAAGCTTTCTTT. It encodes CASSFGMNTEAFF.

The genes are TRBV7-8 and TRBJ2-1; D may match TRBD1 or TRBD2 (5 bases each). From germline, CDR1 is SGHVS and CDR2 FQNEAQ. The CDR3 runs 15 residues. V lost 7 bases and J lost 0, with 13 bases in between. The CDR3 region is CASTQGDGSYNEQFF. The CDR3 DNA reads TGTGCCAGCACTCAAGGGGACGGCTCCTACAATGAGCAGTTCTTC.

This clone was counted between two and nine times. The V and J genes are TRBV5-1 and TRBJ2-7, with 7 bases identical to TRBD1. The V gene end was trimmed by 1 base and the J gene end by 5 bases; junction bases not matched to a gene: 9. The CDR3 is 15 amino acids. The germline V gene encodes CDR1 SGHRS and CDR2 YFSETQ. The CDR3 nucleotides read TGCGCCAGCAGCTTGACGGCAGGGGGAAATCACGAGCAGTACTTC. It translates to CASSLTAGGNHEQYF.

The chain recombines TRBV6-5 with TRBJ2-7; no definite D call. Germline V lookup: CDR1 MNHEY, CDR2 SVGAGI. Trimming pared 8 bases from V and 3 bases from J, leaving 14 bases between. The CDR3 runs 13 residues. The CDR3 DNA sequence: TGTGCCAGCGCGGAAACTCAGAACTACGAGCAGTACTTC. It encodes CASAETQNYEQYF.

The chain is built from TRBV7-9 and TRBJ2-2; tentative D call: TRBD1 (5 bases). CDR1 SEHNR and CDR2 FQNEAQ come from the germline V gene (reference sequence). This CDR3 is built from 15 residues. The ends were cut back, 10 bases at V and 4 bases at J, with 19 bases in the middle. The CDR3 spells CATLKSGSSTGELFF. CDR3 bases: TGTGCCACCCTGAAGTCAGGGTCAAGCACCGGGGAGCTGTTTTTT.

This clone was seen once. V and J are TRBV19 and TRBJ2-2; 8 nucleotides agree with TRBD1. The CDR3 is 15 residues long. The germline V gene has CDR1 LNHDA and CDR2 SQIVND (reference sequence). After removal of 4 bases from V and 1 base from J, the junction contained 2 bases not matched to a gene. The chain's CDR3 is CASSKGQGNTGELFF. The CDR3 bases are TGTGCCAGTAGTAAAGGACAGGGGAACACCGGGGAGCTGTTTTTT.

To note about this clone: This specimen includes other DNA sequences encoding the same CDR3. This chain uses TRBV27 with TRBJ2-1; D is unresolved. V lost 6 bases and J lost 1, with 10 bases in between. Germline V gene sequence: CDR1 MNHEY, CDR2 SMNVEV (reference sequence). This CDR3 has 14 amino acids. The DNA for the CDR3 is TGTGCCAGCAGCCTTACAAGTTCCTACAATGAGCAGTTCTTC. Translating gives CASSLTSSYNEQFF.